Sample share makes the clone carrying this T cell receptor beta chain medium-sized (0.01 to 0.1%). The source of the sample is a study of liver allograft versus peripheral blood T cells. Study in general: Transplanted livers and recipients' peripheral blood had their T cell receptor repertoires compared.

Germline assignment: CDR1 LNHDA and CDR2 SQIVND (reference sequence). The CDR3 spans 16 residues. J lost 2 bases, V lost 3 bases, and 6 bases had no gene match. One entry per CDR3 protein, called by TCRdb with MiXCR from the reads. The data hold 8,000 to 9,500 distinct CDR3 sequences, with under 20% observed a single time. This TCR derives from a human patient who had a liver transplant. Some T cells may have come from the graft donor. The rearrangement joins TRBV19 to TRBJ1-2; TRBD1 agrees at 10 bases. As DNA, the CDR3 is TGTGCCAGTAGTATTCCCCCGACAGGGGGCAACTATGGCTACACCTTC. Its protein is CASSIPPTGGNYGYTF.